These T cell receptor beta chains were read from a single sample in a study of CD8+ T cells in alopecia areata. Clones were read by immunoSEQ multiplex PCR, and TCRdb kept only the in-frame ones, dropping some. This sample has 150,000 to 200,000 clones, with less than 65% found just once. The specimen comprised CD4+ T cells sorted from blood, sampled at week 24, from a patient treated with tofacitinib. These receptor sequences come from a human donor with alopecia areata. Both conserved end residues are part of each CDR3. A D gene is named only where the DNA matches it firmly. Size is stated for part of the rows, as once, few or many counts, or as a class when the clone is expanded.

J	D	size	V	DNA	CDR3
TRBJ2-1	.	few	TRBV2	TGTGCCAGCATCCGGGATAGCTACAATGAGCAGTTCTTC	CASIRDSYNEQFF
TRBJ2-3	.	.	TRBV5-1	TGCGCCAGCAGCTTGGCCGGGACAGATACGCAGTATTTT	CASSLAGTDTQYF
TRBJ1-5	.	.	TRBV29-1	TGCAGCTACAGCGAAGGACGGGATCAGCCCCAGCATTTT	CSYSEGRDQPQHF
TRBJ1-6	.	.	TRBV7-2	TGTGCCAGCAGCGCTTCACGCGTCGGGCGCCCAGGTTCACCCCTCCACTTT	CASSASRVGRPGSPLHF
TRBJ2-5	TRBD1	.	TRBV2	TGTGCCAGCAGCCAGGGGGCGAAAGGGGAGACCCAGTACTTC	CASSQGAKGETQYF
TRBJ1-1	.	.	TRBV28	TGTGCCAGCAGTCCCACGAGGCCGGGGGGCGCGACAGACGAAGCTTTCTTT	CASSPTRPGGATDEAFF
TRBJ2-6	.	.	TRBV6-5	TGTGCCAGCAGTGGGGTAACAGCTGGGGCCAACGTCCTGACTTTC	CASSGVTAGANVLTF
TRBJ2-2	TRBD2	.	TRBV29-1	TGCAGCGTGGCCGTCCTAGCGGGGGGGCCGAACGGGGAGCTGTTTTTT	CSVAVLAGGPNGELFF
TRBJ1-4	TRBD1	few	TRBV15	TGTGCCACCAGCAGAGTGGGACAGAGTAATGAAAAACTGTTTTTT	CATSRVGQSNEKLFF
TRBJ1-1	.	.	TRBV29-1	TGCAGCGTTGAGGGACTCATGAACACTGAAGCTTTCTTT	CSVEGLMNTEAFF
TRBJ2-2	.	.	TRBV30	TGTGCCTGGAGTCGGACAGAGCACACCGGGGAGCTGTTTTTT	CAWSRTEHTGELFF
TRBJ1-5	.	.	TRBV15	TGTGCCACCAGCGTCGGGACACCGAATCAGCCCCAGCATTTT	CATSVGTPNQPQHF
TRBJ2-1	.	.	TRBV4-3	TGCGCCAGCAGCCAAGATCGGCGTTACAATGAGCAGTTCTTC	CASSQDRRYNEQFF
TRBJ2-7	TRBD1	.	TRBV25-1	TGTGCCAGCTCAAAGGCAGGGGGCTTGGGCGAGCAGTACTTC	CASSKAGGLGEQYF
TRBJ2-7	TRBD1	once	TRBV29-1	TGCAGCGCCTTGACAGGGAATCTCTACGAGCAGTACTTC	CSALTGNLYEQYF
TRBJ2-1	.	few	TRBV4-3	TGCGCCAGCAGCCAAGATCCCAGGGGCAATGAGCAGTTCTTC	CASSQDPRGNEQFF
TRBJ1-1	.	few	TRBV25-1	TGTGCCAGCAGACAGGGTGGAGATACTGAAGCTTTCTTT	CASRQGGDTEAFF
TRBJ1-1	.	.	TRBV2	TGTGCCAGCAGTGCGTACAGGGAGGGGGACACTGAAGCTTTCTTT	CASSAYREGDTEAFF
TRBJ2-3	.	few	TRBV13	TGTGCCAGCAGCTTGAGGGTGGGAGGCACAGATACGCAGTATTTT	CASSLRVGGTDTQYF
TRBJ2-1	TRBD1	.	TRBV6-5	TGTGCCAGCAGTAAGGACAGGGACTACAATGAGCAGTTCTTC	CASSKDRDYNEQFF
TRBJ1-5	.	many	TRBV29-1	TGCAGCGCCCAAGACAGTGTAACTCAGCCCCAGCATTTT	CSAQDSVTQPQHF
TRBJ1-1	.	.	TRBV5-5	TGTGCCAGCAGCTCAGGACAGCCCCTTATGAACACTGAAGCTTTCTTT	CASSSGQPLMNTEAFF
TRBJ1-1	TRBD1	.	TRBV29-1	TGCAGCGTATGGACAGGAACGAACACTGAAGCTTTCTTT	CSVWTGTNTEAFF
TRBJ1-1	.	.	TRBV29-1	TGCAGCGTTGAGGTTCGGGGCACTGAAGCTTTCTTT	CSVEVRGTEAFF
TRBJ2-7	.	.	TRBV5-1	TGCGCCAGCAGCTCGCGGAACTCCTACGAGCAGTACTTC	CASSSRNSYEQYF
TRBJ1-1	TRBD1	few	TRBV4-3	TGCGCCAGCAGCCGATCATACAGGGGCGGGAACACTGAAGCTTTCTTT	CASSRSYRGGNTEAFF
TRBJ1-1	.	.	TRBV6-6	TGTGCCAGCATCCCCAGGGGGAACACTGAAGCTTTCTTT	CASIPRGNTEAFF
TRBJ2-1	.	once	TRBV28	TGTGCCAGCAGTTCACAGGGTCTCAATGAGCAGTTCTTC	CASSSQGLNEQFF
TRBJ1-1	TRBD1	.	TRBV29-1	TGCAGCGTAGAAGACAGGGGGCTGGGGACTGAAGCTTTCTTT	CSVEDRGLGTEAFF
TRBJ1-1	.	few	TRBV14	TGTGCCAGCAGCCAAAAAACAGGGAACACTGAAGCTTTCTTT	CASSQKTGNTEAFF
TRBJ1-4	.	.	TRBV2	TGTGCCAGCAGTGGGGACGGTCGCAGGGACGAAAAACTGTTTTTT	CASSGDGRRDEKLFF
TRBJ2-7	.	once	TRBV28	TGTGCCAGCAGTTTCCTCCGCTACGAGCAGTACTTC	CASSFLRYEQYF
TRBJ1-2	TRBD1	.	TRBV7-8	TGTGCCAGCAGCTTAAGGGCTGTTTTCGGACAGGAAAACAACTATGGCTACACCTTC	CASSLRAVFGQENNYGYTF
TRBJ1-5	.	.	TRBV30	TGTGCCTGGAGTATGGGGGGACTCAATCAGCCCCAGCATTTT	CAWSMGGLNQPQHF
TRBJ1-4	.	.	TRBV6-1	TGTGCCAGCAGCCTCACTCGAGAAAAAAATGAAAAACTGTTTTTT	CASSLTREKNEKLFF